Listed below are T cell receptor beta chains from one sample, sequenced in a study of blood T cell repertoires in COVID-19. Here immunoSEQ multiplex PCR was the method, and the copy in TCRdb shows in-frame clones only, minus some. The sample records a few hundred thousand clones, 85% to 90% being singletons. Input material: peripheral blood. These receptors originate from a man of 80 years or more with acute or convalescent COVID-19. Both conserved end residues are part of each CDR3. D genes are given only for firm matches. Some rows mark clone size as missing; the rest say once, few, many or name a class of expanded clone.

abundance: NA
d_gene: NA
v_gene: TRBV27
j_gene: TRBJ1-2
CDR3nt: TGTGCCAGCTCCAGCCAAGGACAGCTTAGCTATGGCTACACCTTC
CDR3aa: CASSSQGQLSYGYTF

abundance: NA
d_gene: NA
v_gene: TRBV6-4
j_gene: TRBJ2-5
CDR3nt: TGTGCCAGCAGTGAGGCCTCAGGTGGGACCCAGTACTTC
CDR3aa: CASSEASGGTQYF

abundance: NA
d_gene: NA
v_gene: TRBV6-4
j_gene: TRBJ1-5
CDR3nt: TGTGCCAGCAGTGAAACACCGAATCAGCCCCAGCATTTT
CDR3aa: CASSETPNQPQHF

abundance: NA
d_gene: TRBD2
v_gene: TRBV7-2
j_gene: TRBJ2-3
CDR3nt: TGTGCCAGCAGCCCCGGGGACTACAGAAATACGCAGTATTTT
CDR3aa: CASSPGDYRNTQYF

abundance: NA
d_gene: TRBD1
v_gene: TRBV28
j_gene: TRBJ2-5
CDR3nt: TGTGCCAGCGGGGGGGACAGGGGGTTTTCAGAGACCCAGTACTTC
CDR3aa: CASGGDRGFSETQYF

abundance: NA
d_gene: TRBD1
v_gene: TRBV5-6
j_gene: TRBJ1-4
CDR3nt: TGTGCCAGCAGCTTGAACAGGGGGAGAGAAAAACTGTTTTTT
CDR3aa: CASSLNRGREKLFF

abundance: NA
d_gene: TRBD1
v_gene: TRBV7-9
j_gene: TRBJ1-1
CDR3nt: TGTGCCAGCAGCAGACAGGGGATGACTGAAGCTTTCTTT
CDR3aa: CASSRQGMTEAFF

abundance: NA
d_gene: TRBD1
v_gene: TRBV7-2
j_gene: TRBJ2-7
CDR3nt: TGTGCCAGCAGCTCCCTGGGACAGGGTTTCTACGAGCAGTACTTC
CDR3aa: CASSSLGQGFYEQYF

abundance: NA
d_gene: TRBD1
v_gene: TRBV6-2/TRBV6-3
j_gene: TRBJ1-2
CDR3nt: TGTGCCAGCAGCTCCGGGACAGGAAACTATGGCTACACCTTC
CDR3aa: CASSSGTGNYGYTF

abundance: NA
d_gene: TRBD1
v_gene: TRBV2
j_gene: TRBJ1-4
CDR3nt: TGTGCCAGCAGTGAATACAGGGGGAATGAAAAACTGTTTTTT
CDR3aa: CASSEYRGNEKLFF

abundance: NA
d_gene: TRBD2
v_gene: TRBV19
j_gene: TRBJ2-2
CDR3nt: TGTGCCAGTAGTGTCTTCGGGACTATCCCCTCGGGGGAGCTGTTTTTT
CDR3aa: CASSVFGTIPSGELFF

abundance: NA
d_gene: NA
v_gene: TRBV24-1
j_gene: TRBJ2-3
CDR3nt: TGTGCCACCAGTGAGTGGGACGGCGGGAACACAGATACGCAGTATTTT
CDR3aa: CATSEWDGGNTDTQYF

abundance: NA
d_gene: NA
v_gene: TRBV5-1
j_gene: TRBJ2-7
CDR3nt: TGCGCCAGCAGCTTGGCCTCGACCGGGGAGCAGTACTTC
CDR3aa: CASSLASTGEQYF

abundance: few
d_gene: TRBD1
v_gene: TRBV6-5
j_gene: TRBJ2-5
CDR3nt: TGTGCCAGCAGTTACCAACAGGGGGCAGCTGAGACCCAGTACTTC
CDR3aa: CASSYQQGAAETQYF

abundance: NA
d_gene: NA
v_gene: TRBV6-2/TRBV6-3
j_gene: TRBJ1-2
CDR3nt: TGTGCCAGCAGTTACTCGACGTGGCAGGGACGAATCGGGGGCTATGGCTACACCTTC
CDR3aa: CASSYSTWQGRIGGYGYTF

abundance: NA
d_gene: NA
v_gene: TRBV15
j_gene: TRBJ2-5
CDR3nt: TGTGCCACCAGCAGAGAAACAGGGCCCCAAGAGACCCAGTACTTC
CDR3aa: CATSRETGPQETQYF

abundance: NA
d_gene: NA
v_gene: TRBV7-9
j_gene: TRBJ2-7
CDR3nt: TGTGCCAGCAGCTTAGTGGGCCGGAACTCCTACGAGCAGTACTTC
CDR3aa: CASSLVGRNSYEQYF

abundance: once
d_gene: TRBD1
v_gene: TRBV9
j_gene: TRBJ1-3
CDR3nt: TGTGCCAGCAGCGTAGGACAGGGAAAAGCTGGAAACACCATATATTTT
CDR3aa: CASSVGQGKAGNTIYF

abundance: NA
d_gene: TRBD1
v_gene: TRBV7-2
j_gene: TRBJ1-6
CDR3nt: TGTGCCAGCAGCCCCGGACAGGGAGTCTCACCCCTCCACTTT
CDR3aa: CASSPGQGVSPLHF

abundance: NA
d_gene: NA
v_gene: TRBV15
j_gene: TRBJ1-4
CDR3nt: TGTGCCACCAGCAGAGGGTGGGAGCCGACCTCGACGACCGGGGCAACTAATGAAAAACTGTTTTTT
CDR3aa: CATSRGWEPTSTTGATNEKLFF

abundance: NA
d_gene: TRBD1
v_gene: TRBV5-3
j_gene: TRBJ2-7
CDR3nt: TGTGCCAGAAGCTTGGCGGCGCGGACAGGTAAGACGGGAGAGCAGTACTTC
CDR3aa: CARSLAARTGKTGEQYF

abundance: NA
d_gene: NA
v_gene: TRBV2
j_gene: TRBJ2-3
CDR3nt: TGTGCCAGCAGTGAAGGACGGGGCACAGATACGCAGTATTTT
CDR3aa: CASSEGRGTDTQYF

abundance: once
d_gene: TRBD1
v_gene: TRBV6-4
j_gene: TRBJ1-2
CDR3nt: TGTGCCAGCAGTGACTCGACCCACGGGACAGTAAATGGCTACACCTTC
CDR3aa: CASSDSTHGTVNGYTF

abundance: once
d_gene: TRBD1
v_gene: TRBV7-7
j_gene: TRBJ2-1
CDR3nt: TGTGCCAGCAGCTTAGAGGCAGGGGGCGGGGATGAGCAGTTCTTC
CDR3aa: CASSLEAGGGDEQFF

abundance: NA
d_gene: NA
v_gene: TRBV11-3
j_gene: TRBJ2-2
CDR3nt: TGTGCCAGCAGCCCCAGTCTTTCGAACACCGGGGAGCTGTTTTTT
CDR3aa: CASSPSLSNTGELFF

abundance: few
d_gene: NA
v_gene: TRBV18
j_gene: TRBJ2-7
CDR3nt: TGTGCCAGCTCACCTGAGGCCAACGAGCAGTACTTC
CDR3aa: CASSPEANEQYF

abundance: NA
d_gene: TRBD2
v_gene: TRBV3-1/TRBV3-2
j_gene: TRBJ2-1
CDR3nt: TGTGCCAGCAGCCAGGCTAGCGGGAGCTCCTACAATGAGCAGTTCTTC
CDR3aa: CASSQASGSSYNEQFF

abundance: NA
d_gene: NA
v_gene: TRBV19
j_gene: TRBJ2-7
CDR3nt: TGTGCCAGTAGTCCCCAACAGGGCTCCTACGAGCAGTACTTC
CDR3aa: CASSPQQGSYEQYF

abundance: NA
d_gene: TRBD1
v_gene: TRBV7-2
j_gene: TRBJ2-1
CDR3nt: TGTGCCAGCAGCTTAGTGGGACAGTACAATGAGCAGTTCTTC
CDR3aa: CASSLVGQYNEQFF

abundance: NA
d_gene: NA
v_gene: TRBV6-4
j_gene: TRBJ1-1
CDR3nt: TGTGCCAGCAGTGACCAGCCAGGGCAGAAAGCTTTCTTT
CDR3aa: CASSDQPGQKAFF

abundance: once
d_gene: TRBD1
v_gene: TRBV27
j_gene: TRBJ2-7
CDR3nt: TGTGCCAGCAGTCTCTCGACAGGGAAAGCAAACGAGCAGTACTTC
CDR3aa: CASSLSTGKANEQYF

abundance: NA
d_gene: NA
v_gene: TRBV18
j_gene: TRBJ1-3
CDR3nt: TGTGCCAGCTCACTAGACAGGTACTCTGGAAACACCATATATTTT
CDR3aa: CASSLDRYSGNTIYF

abundance: NA
d_gene: NA
v_gene: TRBV24-1
j_gene: TRBJ2-3
CDR3nt: TGTGCCACCAGTGATTTCGGGTTAGGCGGCACAGATACGCAGTATTTT
CDR3aa: CATSDFGLGGTDTQYF

abundance: NA
d_gene: NA
v_gene: TRBV7-8
j_gene: TRBJ2-3
CDR3nt: TGTGCCAGCAGCTTAGGCCGGACAGCTGTTAATACGCAGTATTTT
CDR3aa: CASSLGRTAVNTQYF

abundance: NA
d_gene: NA
v_gene: TRBV5-6
j_gene: TRBJ1-5
CDR3nt: TGTGCCAGCAGCTTGGCCGCAGGGCGGGGTGGCAATCAGCCCCAGCATTTT
CDR3aa: CASSLAAGRGGNQPQHF

abundance: NA
d_gene: NA
v_gene: TRBV12-3/TRBV12-4
j_gene: TRBJ1-4
CDR3nt: TGTGCCAGCAGTCTCGGGAATAATGAAAAACTGTTTTTT
CDR3aa: CASSLGNNEKLFF

abundance: NA
d_gene: NA
v_gene: TRBV6-1
j_gene: TRBJ2-4
CDR3nt: TGTGCCAGCAGTGAAGTCGGTGGTAACATTCAGTACTTC
CDR3aa: CASSEVGGNIQYF

abundance: NA
d_gene: TRBD1
v_gene: TRBV7-8
j_gene: TRBJ1-4
CDR3nt: TGTGCCAGCAGCCCCCTTGGTGGTGGGACAGGCGTTAGGGAAAAACTGTTTTTT
CDR3aa: CASSPLGGGTGVREKLFF

abundance: NA
d_gene: NA
v_gene: TRBV19
j_gene: TRBJ1-2
CDR3nt: TGTGCCAGTAGTCCCTCCACCCGCGGGAACTATGGCTACACCTTC
CDR3aa: CASSPSTRGNYGYTF

abundance: NA
d_gene: NA
v_gene: TRBV6-5
j_gene: TRBJ2-7
CDR3nt: TGTGCCAGCCTCGGACACAACTCCTACGAGCAGTACTTC
CDR3aa: CASLGHNSYEQYF

abundance: once
d_gene: NA
v_gene: TRBV19
j_gene: TRBJ2-7
CDR3nt: TGTGCCAGTAGTATAGACGCGGGGTCGGTCAAGGAGCAGTACTTC
CDR3aa: CASSIDAGSVKEQYF

abundance: many
d_gene: NA
v_gene: TRBV7-9
j_gene: TRBJ1-6
CDR3nt: TGTGCCAGCAGCATATCCGGGACACATTCACCCCTCCACTTT
CDR3aa: CASSISGTHSPLHF

abundance: NA
d_gene: TRBD2
v_gene: TRBV3-1/TRBV3-2
j_gene: TRBJ2-5
CDR3nt: TGTGCCAGGGTGAGGCGGGGGGTAACTGAGACCCAGTACTTC
CDR3aa: CARVRRGVTETQYF

abundance: NA
d_gene: TRBD2
v_gene: TRBV9
j_gene: TRBJ2-4
CDR3nt: TGTGCCAGCAGCGTAGGACTAGCGGATGTTGCCAAAAACATTCAGTACTTC
CDR3aa: CASSVGLADVAKNIQYF

abundance: NA
d_gene: NA
v_gene: TRBV19
j_gene: TRBJ1-5
CDR3nt: TGTGCCAGTAGTAACGACAGGAATCAGCCCCAGCATTTT
CDR3aa: CASSNDRNQPQHF

abundance: once
d_gene: NA
v_gene: TRBV28
j_gene: TRBJ1-2
CDR3nt: TGTGCCAGCAGTTTAATGGACAGCTATGGCTACACCTTC
CDR3aa: CASSLMDSYGYTF

abundance: NA
d_gene: NA
v_gene: TRBV19
j_gene: TRBJ2-3
CDR3nt: TGTGCCACGAAGGACTCTATCCTTCCAGATACGCAGTATTTT
CDR3aa: CATKDSILPDTQYF